This is a list of T cell receptor beta chains from one sample in a study of control samples from healthy donors and cancer patients. Using immunoSEQ multiplex PCR, the repertoire was profiled, and TCRdb retains in-frame clones only, with some absent. The sample has fewer than 200,000 clones, approximately 92% seen once. The specimen was blood. The receptors come from a woman in her sixties or seventies in good health. CDR3s include the opening cysteine and the closing phenylalanine or tryptophan. A D gene is named only where the DNA matches it firmly. The size of a clone is reported for some rows only, either as once, few or many, or as a class for expanded clones.

CDR3: CSGQTVYGYTF; DNA: TGCAGCGGCCAGACAGTCTATGGCTACACCTTC; D: .; J: TRBJ1-2; size: .; V: TRBV29-1
CDR3: CASSLGPGNTGELFF; DNA: TGTGCCAGCAGCTTAGGTCCAGGGAACACCGGGGAGCTGTTTTTT; D: .; J: TRBJ2-2; size: .; V: TRBV7-7
CDR3: CASSQRTGVKVTYGYTF; DNA: TGCGCCAGCAGCCAACGGACAGGGGTCAAGGTGACCTATGGCTACACCTTC; D: TRBD1; J: TRBJ1-2; size: .; V: TRBV4-1
CDR3: CASSLASGSPLHF; DNA: TGTGCCAGCAGCTTAGCGTCCGGGTCACCCCTCCACTTT; D: .; J: TRBJ1-6; size: .; V: TRBV7-9
CDR3: CASSDRNYGYTF; DNA: TGTGCCAGCAGTGACAGGAACTATGGCTACACCTTC; D: .; J: TRBJ1-2; size: .; V: TRBV7-9
CDR3: CARRTDLYNEQFF; DNA: TGCGCCAGAAGGACGGACCTCTACAATGAGCAGTTCTTC; D: .; J: TRBJ2-1; size: .; V: TRBV10-1
CDR3: CASSQVGYGYTF; DNA: TGTGCCAGCTCACAGGTCGGCTATGGCTACACCTTC; D: .; J: TRBJ1-2; size: .; V: TRBV18
CDR3: CASSSRGQGAYGYTF; DNA: TGTGCCAGCAGTTCTCGCGGACAGGGGGCGTATGGCTACACCTTC; D: TRBD1; J: TRBJ1-2; size: .; V: TRBV27
CDR3: CAWNRTPNTEAFF; DNA: TGTGCCTGGAATCGGACTCCGAACACTGAAGCTTTCTTT; D: .; J: TRBJ1-1; size: once; V: TRBV30
CDR3: CASSRGGGKSSYEQYF; DNA: TGCGCCAGCAGCCGGGGGGGCGGGAAGAGCTCCTACGAGCAGTACTTC; D: TRBD2; J: TRBJ2-7; size: .; V: TRBV5-1
CDR3: CASRRQGIFPEAFF; DNA: TGTGCCAGTAGGCGACAGGGAATATTCCCTGAAGCTTTCTTT; D: TRBD1; J: TRBJ1-1; size: few; V: TRBV19
CDR3: CASSFITGTRGYTF; DNA: TGCGCCAGCAGTTTCATAACCGGGACGCGTGGCTACACCTTC; D: .; J: TRBJ1-2; size: .; V: TRBV5-1
CDR3: CSVLGQADQPQHF; DNA: TGCAGCGTGTTGGGACAGGCAGACCAGCCCCAGCATTTT; D: TRBD1; J: TRBJ1-5; size: .; V: TRBV29-1
CDR3: CAWSISGVYGYTF; DNA: TGTGCCTGGAGTATATCGGGGGTCTATGGCTACACCTTC; D: .; J: TRBJ1-2; size: once; V: TRBV30
CDR3: CASSISGTGSTEAFF; DNA: TGTGCCAGTAGTATCTCCGGGACAGGGAGCACTGAAGCTTTCTTT; D: TRBD1; J: TRBJ1-1; size: .; V: TRBV19
CDR3: CASSYSSYNSPLHF; DNA: TGTGCCAGCAGTTACTCCAGTTATAATTCACCCCTCCACTTT; D: .; J: TRBJ1-6; size: .; V: TRBV6-6
CDR3: CASSKGAGGLGTEAFF; DNA: TGTGCCAGCAGCAAAGGGGCAGGGGGCTTGGGGACTGAAGCTTTCTTT; D: .; J: TRBJ1-1; size: .; V: TRBV21-1
CDR3: CASSASTGPTEAFF; DNA: TGTGCCAGCAGCGCCTCCACAGGGCCCACTGAAGCTTTCTTT; D: .; J: TRBJ1-1; size: .; V: TRBV9
CDR3: CASSLAGGYGYTF; DNA: TGTGCCAGCAGCTTAGCAGGGGGCTATGGCTACACCTTC; D: TRBD1; J: TRBJ1-2; size: .; V: TRBV11-2
CDR3: CASSLSLERGVTGELFF; DNA: TGTGCCAGCAGCCTCTCCTTGGAGCGGGGGGTAACCGGGGAGCTGTTTTTT; D: TRBD2; J: TRBJ2-2; size: .; V: TRBV7-3
CDR3: CASSDKYQETQYF; DNA: TGTGCCAGCAGTGACAAGTACCAAGAGACCCAGTACTTC; D: .; J: TRBJ2-5; size: .; V: TRBV7-9
CDR3: CASSPREWENTEAFF; DNA: TGTGCCAGCTCACCACGAGAGTGGGAGAACACTGAAGCTTTCTTT; D: .; J: TRBJ1-1; size: .; V: TRBV18
CDR3: CSAELNSGNTIYF; DNA: TGCAGCGCCGAACTCAACTCTGGAAACACCATATATTTT; D: .; J: TRBJ1-3; size: .; V: TRBV29-1
CDR3: CASSRDNSPLHF; DNA: TGTGCCAGCAGCCGGGATAATTCACCCCTCCACTTT; D: .; J: TRBJ1-6; size: .; V: TRBV7-9
CDR3: CASSPPGEQYF; DNA: TGTGCCAGCAGCCCCCCGGGCGAGCAGTACTTC; D: .; J: TRBJ2-7; size: .; V: TRBV3-1/TRBV3-2
CDR3: CASRGTGAAYGYTF; DNA: TGTGCCAGCAGGGGGACAGGGGCGGCTTATGGCTACACCTTC; D: TRBD1; J: TRBJ1-2; size: .; V: TRBV2
CDR3: CASTNGPPFSGNTIYF; DNA: TGTGCCAGTACGAACGGGCCACCCTTCTCTGGAAACACCATATATTTT; D: .; J: TRBJ1-3; size: .; V: TRBV21-1
CDR3: CASSEQGREAFF; DNA: TGTGCCAGCAGTGAACAGGGGAGAGAAGCTTTCTTT; D: .; J: TRBJ1-1; size: .; V: TRBV6-1
CDR3: CASSQDPRSSTDTQYF; DNA: TGCGCCAGCAGCCAAGATCCTAGGAGCAGCACAGATACGCAGTATTTT; D: .; J: TRBJ2-3; size: .; V: TRBV4-3
CDR3: CASSLNRGYGYTF; DNA: TGTGCCAGCAGCTTAAACAGAGGCTATGGCTACACCTTC; D: .; J: TRBJ1-2; size: .; V: TRBV7-9
CDR3: CASSLVGGLNTEAFF; DNA: TGCGCCAGCAGCTTGGTTGGGGGGCTGAACACTGAAGCTTTCTTT; D: .; J: TRBJ1-1; size: once; V: TRBV5-1
CDR3: CASSYSEGTNTEAFF; DNA: TGTGCCAGCAGTTACTCGGAGGGTACGAACACTGAAGCTTTCTTT; D: .; J: TRBJ1-1; size: .; V: TRBV6-5
CDR3: CASSLYPDRGSYNEQFF; DNA: TGTGCCAGCAGCTTATATCCGGACAGGGGGAGCTACAATGAGCAGTTCTTC; D: TRBD1; J: TRBJ2-1; size: .; V: TRBV7-2
CDR3: CASSQEGGRGLSNQPQHF; DNA: TGTGCCAGCAGCCAAGAGGGGGGCAGGGGGCTGAGCAATCAGCCCCAGCATTTT; D: TRBD1; J: TRBJ1-5; size: few; V: TRBV14
CDR3: CASSYAYILETSGRNTDTQYF; DNA: TGTGCCAGCAGTTATGCGTATATATTGGAGACTAGCGGACGGAACACAGATACGCAGTATTTT; D: TRBD2; J: TRBJ2-3; size: .; V: TRBV27
CDR3: CASSPPGLNPNTIETNYGYTF; DNA: TGTGCCAGCTCACCACCGGGCCTTAACCCAAATACAATAGAAACTAACTATGGCTACACCTTC; D: .; J: TRBJ1-2; size: .; V: TRBV18
CDR3: CASSLGPGTEAFF; DNA: TGTGCCAGCAGTTTAGGTCCGGGCACTGAAGCTTTCTTT; D: .; J: TRBJ1-1; size: many; V: TRBV12-3/TRBV12-4
CDR3: CASSLNAPGLAEQFF; DNA: TGTGCCAGCAGCTTAAACGCGCCGGGACTAGCGGAGCAGTTCTTC; D: TRBD2; J: TRBJ2-1; size: .; V: TRBV3-1/TRBV3-2
CDR3: CASSFTSASSGNTIYF; DNA: TGTGCCAGCAGCTTCACTTCGGCGAGCTCTGGAAACACCATATATTTT; D: .; J: TRBJ1-3; size: .; V: TRBV11-2
CDR3: CAISDEGNTIYF; DNA: TGTGCCATCAGTGACGAAGGAAACACCATATATTTT; D: .; J: TRBJ1-3; size: .; V: TRBV10-3
CDR3: CASSSGQGLTDTQYF; DNA: TGTGCCAGCAGCTCAGGACAGGGACTAACAGATACGCAGTATTTT; D: .; J: TRBJ2-3; size: .; V: TRBV7-3
CDR3: CASSPRQGTGNTIYF; DNA: TGTGCCAGCTCACCAAGACAGGGAACTGGAAACACCATATATTTT; D: TRBD1; J: TRBJ1-3; size: .; V: TRBV18
CDR3: CASSRGQYNQPQHF; DNA: TGTGCCAGTAGTAGGGGGCAGTACAATCAGCCCCAGCATTTT; D: .; J: TRBJ1-5; size: .; V: TRBV19
CDR3: CASSFGPKGLTNEKLFF; DNA: TGTGCCAGCAGCTTCGGGCCCAAGGGGTTGACTAATGAAAAACTGTTTTTT; D: .; J: TRBJ1-4; size: .; V: TRBV5-6
CDR3: CACGHFGANVLTF; DNA: TGTGCCTGTGGACATTTCGGGGCCAACGTCCTGACTTTC; D: .; J: TRBJ2-6; size: .; V: TRBV30
CDR3: CASSLVGREGYTF; DNA: TGTGCCAGCAGCTTAGTAGGCAGGGAAGGCTACACCTTC; D: .; J: TRBJ1-2; size: .; V: TRBV7-2
CDR3: CASSHLRDRFWGGVYNEQFF; DNA: TGTGCCAGCAGCCACCTCCGGGACAGGTTCTGGGGGGGAGTTTACAATGAGCAGTTCTTC; D: .; J: TRBJ2-1; size: .; V: TRBV6-2/TRBV6-3
CDR3: CASSPTRLDIYEQYF; DNA: TGTGCCAGCAGCCCCACCCGACTAGATATTTACGAGCAGTACTTC; D: .; J: TRBJ2-7; size: .; V: TRBV7-2
CDR3: CASSSRRGSGGTGSTDTQYF; DNA: TGCGCCAGCAGCTCCCGCCGGGGTAGCGGGGGGACAGGAAGCACAGATACGCAGTATTTT; D: TRBD2; J: TRBJ2-3; size: .; V: TRBV5-1
CDR3: CASSQASEAFF; DNA: TGCGCCAGCAGCCAAGCCTCTGAAGCTTTCTTT; D: .; J: TRBJ1-1; size: .; V: TRBV4-3